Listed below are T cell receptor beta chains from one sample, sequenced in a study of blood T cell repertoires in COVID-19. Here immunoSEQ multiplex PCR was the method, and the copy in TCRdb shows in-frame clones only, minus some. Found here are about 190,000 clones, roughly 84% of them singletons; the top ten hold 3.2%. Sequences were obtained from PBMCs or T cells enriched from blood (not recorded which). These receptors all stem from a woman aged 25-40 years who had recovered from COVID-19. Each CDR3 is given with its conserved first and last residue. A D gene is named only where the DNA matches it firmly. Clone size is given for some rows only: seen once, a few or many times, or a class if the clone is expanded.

cdr3_nt: TGTGCCAGTAGTCCCCTGTCAGGGGGCGCCGGCACTGAAGCTTTCTTT
cdr3_aa: CASSPLSGGAGTEAFF
clone_size: -
v_call: TRBV19
j_call: TRBJ1-1
d_call: TRBD1

cdr3_nt: TGCGCCAGCAGCGTTCTAGCGGGTATCTCCTACGAGCAGTACTTC
cdr3_aa: CASSVLAGISYEQYF
clone_size: -
v_call: TRBV5-1
j_call: TRBJ2-7
d_call: TRBD2

cdr3_nt: TGTGCCAGCAGTTTTCGGGACAGGCCTTTATCGCCCCAGCATTTT
cdr3_aa: CASSFRDRPLSPQHF
clone_size: -
v_call: TRBV28
j_call: TRBJ1-5
d_call: TRBD1

cdr3_nt: TGTGCCAGCAGTCTCGATTCGACAGGGTTAGATACGCAGTATTTT
cdr3_aa: CASSLDSTGLDTQYF
clone_size: -
v_call: TRBV27
j_call: TRBJ2-3
d_call: TRBD1

cdr3_nt: TGTGCCAGCAGCTTAAAGACTAGCGGGAACACCGGGGAGCTGTTTTTT
cdr3_aa: CASSLKTSGNTGELFF
clone_size: once
v_call: TRBV5-4
j_call: TRBJ2-2
d_call: TRBD2

cdr3_nt: TGCGCCAGCAGCCCAGGGGTGAACTATGGCTACACCTTC
cdr3_aa: CASSPGVNYGYTF
clone_size: -
v_call: TRBV4-1
j_call: TRBJ1-2
d_call: -

cdr3_nt: TGTGCCAGCAGCCAAGATTTCTCGGCGGGAGCAGATACGCAGTATTTT
cdr3_aa: CASSQDFSAGADTQYF
clone_size: -
v_call: TRBV4-2
j_call: TRBJ2-3
d_call: TRBD2

cdr3_nt: TGCGCCAGCAGCGCGCGGGGGCCCACAGATACGCAGTATTTT
cdr3_aa: CASSARGPTDTQYF
clone_size: -
v_call: TRBV5-1
j_call: TRBJ2-3
d_call: -

cdr3_nt: TGTGCCAGCAGCGCCACGACAGAATCCGAAGCTTTCTTT
cdr3_aa: CASSATTESEAFF
clone_size: once
v_call: TRBV9
j_call: TRBJ1-1
d_call: -

cdr3_nt: TGTGCCATCAGTGAGTCTATAGGCGACGGGAACTATGGCTACACCTTC
cdr3_aa: CAISESIGDGNYGYTF
clone_size: few
v_call: TRBV10-3
j_call: TRBJ1-2
d_call: -

cdr3_nt: TGTGCCAGCAGCCTCACCCCACCTAGACTAGCGGGACGGGGGAACACAGATACGCAGTATTTT
cdr3_aa: CASSLTPPRLAGRGNTDTQYF
clone_size: -
v_call: TRBV14
j_call: TRBJ2-3
d_call: TRBD2

cdr3_nt: TGTGCCAGCAGTGAAGTTCGGGGAAACAATGAGCAGTTCTTC
cdr3_aa: CASSEVRGNNEQFF
clone_size: -
v_call: TRBV2
j_call: TRBJ2-1
d_call: -

cdr3_nt: TGTGCTAGTGGACCGAGCGGGGGTTTTGAGCAGTTCTTC
cdr3_aa: CASGPSGGFEQFF
clone_size: -
v_call: TRBV12-5
j_call: TRBJ2-1
d_call: TRBD2

cdr3_nt: TGTGCCAGCAGCCCGACAGCGCCGGGACAGGGGGCCCTCACCGGGGAGCTGTTTTTT
cdr3_aa: CASSPTAPGQGALTGELFF
clone_size: -
v_call: TRBV7-9
j_call: TRBJ2-2
d_call: TRBD1

cdr3_nt: TGTGCCAGCAACAGAGAGTATGGCTACACCTTC
cdr3_aa: CASNREYGYTF
clone_size: -
v_call: TRBV6-6
j_call: TRBJ1-2
d_call: -

cdr3_nt: TGTGCCAGCAGCCGTCGGACAGAGGGCTACACCTTC
cdr3_aa: CASSRRTEGYTF
clone_size: once
v_call: TRBV3-1/TRBV3-2
j_call: TRBJ1-2
d_call: -

cdr3_nt: TGTGCCACCAGCAGTCAGAGGGACTCAAATCAGCCCCAGCATTTT
cdr3_aa: CATSSQRDSNQPQHF
clone_size: -
v_call: TRBV15
j_call: TRBJ1-5
d_call: -

cdr3_nt: TGTGCCAGCAGTTACGGACAGGGAGTCACTGAAGCTTTCTTT
cdr3_aa: CASSYGQGVTEAFF
clone_size: -
v_call: TRBV2
j_call: TRBJ1-1
d_call: TRBD1

cdr3_nt: TGTGCCAGCTCACCGAGTTACACTGAAGCTTTCTTT
cdr3_aa: CASSPSYTEAFF
clone_size: -
v_call: TRBV18
j_call: TRBJ1-1
d_call: -

cdr3_nt: TGTGCCAGCTCTAGAGACAGGGTAATGGAAAATTCACCCCTCCACTTT
cdr3_aa: CASSRDRVMENSPLHF
clone_size: -
v_call: TRBV18
j_call: TRBJ1-6
d_call: TRBD1

cdr3_nt: TGTGCCAGCAGTTTAGGTCAGAAAAATGAAAAACTGTTTTTT
cdr3_aa: CASSLGQKNEKLFF
clone_size: -
v_call: TRBV27
j_call: TRBJ1-4
d_call: -

cdr3_nt: TGTGCCAGCAGCTTTAGGTCGGGGGAGAATTCACCCCTCCACTTT
cdr3_aa: CASSFRSGENSPLHF
clone_size: -
v_call: TRBV7-2
j_call: TRBJ1-6
d_call: -

cdr3_nt: TGTGCCAGTACCCCCCTGGGGCGCACTGAAGCTTTCTTT
cdr3_aa: CASTPLGRTEAFF
clone_size: -
v_call: TRBV19
j_call: TRBJ1-1
d_call: -

cdr3_nt: TGTGCCAGCAGCCAAGGTCGCGGTGGAGGCCCCCAGCATTTT
cdr3_aa: CASSQGRGGGPQHF
clone_size: once
v_call: TRBV3-1/TRBV3-2
j_call: TRBJ1-5
d_call: -

cdr3_nt: TGCGCCAGCAGCTTCTACCGGGGGGGCTACACAGATACGCAGTATTTT
cdr3_aa: CASSFYRGGYTDTQYF
clone_size: few
v_call: TRBV5-1
j_call: TRBJ2-3
d_call: TRBD2

cdr3_nt: TGCAGTGCTAGTAGCGGGGTCGGAACTAGCACAGATACGCAGTATTTT
cdr3_aa: CSASSGVGTSTDTQYF
clone_size: once
v_call: TRBV20-1
j_call: TRBJ2-3
d_call: TRBD2

cdr3_nt: TGTGCCAGCAGTTTCGGACAGGGGAAAGTTGGTGGCTACACCTTC
cdr3_aa: CASSFGQGKVGGYTF
clone_size: -
v_call: TRBV28
j_call: TRBJ1-2
d_call: TRBD1